This T cell receptor (beta chain) was identified in a study of vaccination and CD4 T cells after COVID-19. The overall study: The makeup of the convalescents was six males and four females, two of them Hispanic. SARS-CoV-2, HCoV-NL63, HCoV-OC43 and HCoV-229E supplied the overlapping spike peptides used to stimulate cells.

The J segment lost 6 bases and the V segment lost 3 bases, leaving 2 bases of the junction unmatched. This CDR3 is built from 14 residues. From germline, CDR1 is SGHTA and CDR2 FQGTGA. Treatment described: roughly 10-day PBMC culture with coronavirus spike peptide pools or control peptides (ViraFEST assay). CD4+ T lymphocytes from the unexposed donor were collected before the COVID-19 pandemic (2011-2018). Turning to this clonotype: Its antigen is unidentified.

Whole-study findings and limits: A median of 86.3% of reactive clones, in convalescent patients, became evident only post-vaccination.

Cultured CD4+ T-cell DNA underwent Oncomine TCR Beta short-read sequencing. Cultured CD4+ T cells yielded the extracted genomic DNA. TCRdb recomputed calls from the PCR reads with MiXCR, one row per CDR3 protein. Of more than 8,500 distinct CDR3 sequences listed, about 38% were seen once; the top ten hold approximately 24%. The source is a human donor in good health. The chain links TRBV7-3 to TRBJ2-5, with 12 nucleotides matching TRBD2. The sequenced material came from CD4+ T cells from blood, cultured in vitro. The CDR3 protein is CASSLTSGSKTQYF. DNA for the CDR3: TGTGCCAGCAGCTTGACTAGCGGGAGTAAGACCCAGTACTTC.